This T cell receptor (beta chain) was identified in a study of CD8 T cells in Susac syndrome. Trimming took 0 bases from V and 0 from J, leaving 14 bases between them. CDR1 is KGHDR, CDR2 SFDVKD, per germline. CDR3 length equals 18 residues. It was with random hexamers that about 0.45 to 1 ug RNA was reverse transcribed. TCRdb itself ran the immunoSEQ multiplex PCR reads through MiXCR, one entry per CDR3 protein. Of roughly 50,000 distinct CDR3 sequences in the sample, about 91% were seen once. The sequence was obtained from a human donor in good health. This chain links TRBV24-1 with TRBJ1-3; D is possibly TRBD1 (5 bases). Sequencing was performed on CD8+ T cells from PBMCs. The CDR3 bases are TGTGCCACCAGTGATTTGCGGCCACAGGATCACTCTGGAAACACCATATATTTT. This encodes CATSDLRPQDHSGNTIYF.